What follows are 32 T cell receptor beta chains derived from one specimen sequenced in a study of T cells after yellow fever vaccination. TCRdb called the 5' RACE reads again in MiXCR, with one record for every CDR3 protein. The profile covers about 160,000 distinct CDR3 sequences, with 5.5% to 7.5% appearing a single time and approximately 2.4% taken by the ten largest. Sequencing used CD4+ T cells sorted from PBMCs, obtained 4 to 6 days after the first yellow fever vaccination. The origin of the receptors is a man between 18 and 35 years old who received the YFV17D yellow fever vaccine.

This clonotype was found many times. The chain is built from TRBV7-2 and TRBJ1-5; no definite D call. V was clipped by 6 bases and J by 0 bases, with 6 bases between them. CDR1 and CDR2 (germline): SGHTA, FQGNSA. The CDR3 contains 13 residues. CDR3 coding DNA: TGTGCCAGCAGTTCCACTAGCAATCAGCCCCAGCATTTT. Translation gives CASSSTSNQPQHF.

The sample holds many counts of this clonotype. The rearrangement uses TRBV20-1 and TRBJ1-5, with a weak D call TRBD1 (6 bases). Germline V gene data show CDR1 as DFQATT and CDR2 as SNEGSKA (reference sequence). The CDR3 is 15 residues long. Trimming took 3 bases from V and 1 from J, leaving 13 bases between them. This CDR3 reads CSASGQPSSNQPQHF. CDR3 nucleotides: TGCAGTGCTAGTGGACAGCCCTCCAGCAATCAGCCCCAGCATTTT.

Many counts were recorded for this clonotype. The chain carries TRBV7-9 and TRBJ1-1; unclear D gene. Trimming shortened V by 7 bases and J by 2 bases, and 20 bases separated the two germline ends. Germline-derived CDR1 and CDR2 are SEHNR and FQNEAQ (reference sequence). This CDR3 comprises 16 residues. As DNA, the CDR3 is TGTGCCAGCACCCCCGGCGGGCAGCTGAGTAACACTGAAGCTTTCTTT. It yields the protein CASTPGGQLSNTEAFF.

In this sample, this clonotype turned up many times. The chain has TRBV7-2 and TRBJ2-3; TRBD2 aligns across 8 bases. The J segment lost 6 bases and the V segment lost 5 bases, leaving 7 bases of the junction unmatched. This CDR3 comprises 14 residues. The germline V gene has CDR1 SGHTA and CDR2 FQGNSA. CDR3 loop: CASSTGGAADTQYF. DNA for the CDR3: TGTGCCAGCAGCACCGGGGGGGCGGCTGATACGCAGTATTTT.

A remark on this clonotype: A much larger clone lies a single base off, so this may be a read error. CDR3 residues: CASSYIESSPLHF. As DNA, the CDR3 is TGTGCCAGCAGTTACATCGAGAGTTCACCCCTCCACTTT. The chain carries TRBV6-6 and TRBJ1-6; D gene ambiguous. CDR1 MNHNY and CDR2 SVGAGI come from the germline V gene (reference sequence). CDR3 size: 13 residues. The ends were cut back, 2 bases at V and 9 bases at J, with 8 bases in the middle.

This clonotype was found many times. The rearrangement links TRBV4-3 to TRBJ2-1; no reliable D call. The CDR3 length is 15 residues. Germline lookup yields CDR1 LGHNA and CDR2 YSLEER. Trimming removed 4 bases from V and 5 bases from J, with 15 bases in between. Written as DNA, the CDR3 is TGCGCCAGCAGCCGAGGTGGGTCGTTAGACAATGAGCAGTTCTTC. Translating it yields CASSRGGSLDNEQFF.

This clonotype was recorded many times. This sequence joins TRBV7-2 and TRBJ2-3; 11 nucleotides match TRBD2. V shed 6 bases and J 3 bases; nucleotides not matched to a gene: 8. This CDR3 has 16 residues. In germline, CDR1 is SGHTA, CDR2 FQGNSA. The CDR3 nucleotides read TGTGCCAGCAGAAAAGCCCCTAGCGGGGGGACAGATACGCAGTATTTT. Encoded protein: CASRKAPSGGTDTQYF. The variable domain in full, completed from reference TRBV7-2 and TRBJ2-3, reads GAGVSQSPSNKVTEKGKDVELRCDPISGHTALYWYRQSLGQGLEFLIYFQGNSAPDKSGLPSDRFSAERTGGSVSTLTIQRTQQEDSAVYLCASRKAPSGGTDTQYFGPGTRLTVL.

There are many counts of this clonotype. The chain joins TRBV10-3 to TRBJ2-4; 7 nucleotides match TRBD1. J gave up 6 bases and V 0 bases, and 2 bases lay outside the gene matches. Germline V gene data show CDR1 as ENHRY and CDR2 as SYGVKD. The CDR3 covers 14 residues. The CDR3 bases are TGTGCCATCAGTGAGTCAGGGGGCAGAAACATTCAGTACTTC. It yields the protein CAISESGGRNIQYF.

This clonotype was seen a few times. V and J are TRBV11-1 and TRBJ2-2; maybe TRBD2 (6 bases). Looked up from germline, CDR1 is SGHAT and CDR2 is FQDESV (reference sequence). V was pared by 6 bases and J by 4 bases, with 12 bases between. The CDR3 has 14 residues. The CDR3 sequence is CASSFFSGTGELFF. The CDR3 DNA follows: TGTGCCAGCAGTTTCTTTAGCGGCACCGGGGAGCTGTTTTTT.

This clonotype was detected only a few times. The CDR3 DNA is TGTGCCTATTCGGGGGGATGGCAAGAGACCCAGTACTTC. As protein: CAYSGGWQETQYF. The chain is built from TRBV10-3 and TRBJ2-5, with 7 bases matching TRBD2. This CDR3 region has 13 residues. J lost 2 bases, V lost 11 bases, and 8 bases had no gene match. The germline V gene encodes CDR1 ENHRY and CDR2 SYGVKD.

This clonotype showed up many times. The chain recombines TRBV6-1 with TRBJ2-3; 9 bases are shared with TRBD2. Germline V gene sequence: CDR1 MNHNS, CDR2 SASEGT. Trimming removed 6 bases from V and 1 base from J; junction bases left unmatched: 5. The CDR3 totals 15 residues. The CDR3 reads CASRVSGGGTDTQYF. The DNA for the CDR3 is TGTGCCAGCAGAGTTAGCGGGGGAGGCACAGATACGCAGTATTTT.

This clonotype has at least ten counts. The chain uses TRBV11-3 and TRBJ1-5; D remains ambiguous. Germline loops: CDR1 SGHNT, CDR2 YENEEA. This CDR3 contains 9 residues. V gave up 7 bases and J gave up 5 bases, with 0 bases separating them. The CDR3 DNA reads TGTGCCAGCAATCAGCCCCAGCATTTT. Its protein is CASNQPQHF.

The chain joins TRBV5-7 to TRBJ2-1; D perhaps matches TRBD1 (6 bases). TRBV5-7 is identified as an open reading frame with a role that is uncertain. V lost 4 bases to trimming and J lost 2 bases, with 19 bases between them. The CDR3 sequence is 17 residues long. CDR3 DNA sequence: TGTGCCAGCAGCCCGGGGCTCATGGGGGCGGCCTACAATGAGCAGTTCTTC. It specifies CASSPGLMGAAYNEQFF.

In its sample, this clonotype was seen many times. The chain joins TRBV3-1 to TRBJ2-2; D may be TRBD1 or TRBD2 (6 bases each). V was pared by 4 bases and J by 5 bases, with 14 bases between. The germline gives CDR1 LGHDT, CDR2 YNNKEL (reference sequence). The CDR3 has 15 residues. Here the CDR3 reads CASSLTRGQTGELFF. The CDR3 DNA follows: TGTGCCAGCAGCCTGACCCGGGGGCAGACCGGGGAGCTGTTTTTT.

This clonotype was observed at least ten times. V and J are TRBV5-6 and TRBJ1-6, with D possibly matching TRBD1 (5 bases). From germline, CDR1 is SGHDT and CDR2 YYEEEE. Trimming stripped 6 bases from V and 14 bases from J, with 21 bases between. The CDR3 runs to 14 residues. The CDR3 spells CASTQGTAAVALHF. The CDR3 DNA is TGTGCCAGCACCCAAGGGACGGCGGCCGTAGCCCTCCACTTT.

There are a few counts of this clonotype. The chain has TRBV4-3 and TRBJ2-3; 12 nucleotides align to TRBD2. The CDR3 is 18 amino acids. V was pared by 1 base and J by 2 bases, with 7 bases of the junction left unmatched. CDR1 and CDR2 from the germline V gene are LGHNA and YSLEER. The CDR3 is CASSQGRTSGGYTDTQYF. CDR3 DNA sequence: TGCGCCAGCAGCCAAGGCCGTACTAGCGGGGGGTACACAGATACGCAGTATTTT.

The chain employs TRBV20-1 and TRBJ1-1; D is possibly TRBD1 (6 bases). V lost 3 bases, J lost 4 bases, and 12 bases lay in between. The germline V gene has CDR1 DFQATT and CDR2 SNEGSKA (reference sequence). CDR3 size: 13 residues. The CDR3 spells CSASQGISTEAFF. The CDR3 bases are TGCAGTGCTAGTCAGGGGATTAGCACTGAAGCTTTCTTT.

The chain has TRBV29-1 and TRBJ2-3; the match to TRBD2 covers 8 bases. The CDR3 is made up of 13 amino acids. Germline lookup yields CDR1 SQVTM and CDR2 ANQGSEA. V was clipped by 8 bases and J by 3 bases; unmatched bases: 7. The CDR3 DNA reads TGCAGCCCCACAGGACTAGCAACAGATACGCAGTATTTT. Residues: CSPTGLATDTQYF.

This clonotype was observed at least ten times. The CDR3 here is CASSSQQGSENIQYF. The CDR3 DNA sequence: TGTGCCAGCAGCTCGCAACAGGGGTCCGAAAACATTCAGTACTTC. The chain has TRBV7-2 and TRBJ2-4; 7 bases match TRBD1. Trimming took 4 bases from V and 5 from J; bases not matched to a gene: 8. CDR1 is SGHTA, CDR2 FQGNSA, per germline. This CDR3 is 15 amino acids long.

This clonotype occurred a few times. The gene calls are TRBV18 and TRBJ2-3; 8 nucleotides agree with TRBD2. The CDR3 spans 17 residues. The J segment lost 3 bases and the V segment lost 0 bases, leaving 8 bases of the junction unmatched. Germline V gives CDR1 KGHSH, CDR2 LQKENI. The CDR3 protein is CASSPPTAGGLTDTQYF. CDR3 bases: TGTGCCAGCTCACCACCAACGGCGGGGGGCCTAACAGATACGCAGTATTTT.

In this sample, this clonotype turned up many times. The J gene is TRBJ1-4, the V gene TRBV7-9; D unclear. The CDR3 covers 14 residues. In germline, CDR1 is SEHNR, CDR2 FQNEAQ (reference sequence). Trimming stripped 5 bases from V and 8 bases from J, with 15 bases between. This CDR3 reads CASSALLNGEKLFF. DNA for the CDR3: TGTGCCAGCAGCGCCCTTCTTAACGGGGAAAAACTGTTTTTT. Full variable domain (missing parts from reference TRBV7-9 and TRBJ1-4): DTGVSQNPRHKITKRGQNVTFRCDPISEHNRLYWYRQTLGQGPEFLTYFQNEAQLEKSRLLSDRFSAERPKGSFSTLEIQRTEQGDSAMYLCASSALLNGEKLFFGSGTQLSVL.

Concerning this clonotype itself: A much larger clone differs from this one at a single base, so this may be a read error. This chain joins TRBV15 and TRBJ1-1, with D possibly being TRBD1 (5 bases). V lost 0 bases to trimming and J lost 3 bases, with 14 bases between them. The CDR3 sequence is 16 residues long. Germline assignment: CDR1 LNHNV and CDR2 YYDKDF (reference sequence). CDR3 DNA sequence: TGTGCCACCAGCAGAGAATCCGGGCCGGGGGACACTGAAGCTTTCTTT. Its protein is CATSRESGPGDTEAFF.

This clonotype was recorded at least ten times. The chain combines TRBV28 with TRBJ2-2; 8 bases map to TRBD1. V lost 10 bases to trimming and J lost 0 bases; unmatched junction nucleotides: 7. CDR1 MDHEN and CDR2 SYDVKM come from the germline V gene. This CDR3 has 15 residues. The CDR3 DNA reads as TGTGCCACCCCAGGACAGGGAGCGAACACCGGGGAGCTGTTTTTT. Amino acids: CATPGQGANTGELFF.

This clonotype was seen many times. The V call is TRBV12-3 or TRBV12-4, the J call TRBJ2-3; TRBD2 is a possible D gene (5 bases). CDR3 length equals 14 residues. Between the trimmed V and J ends, which lost 7 bases and 7 bases, there was a span of 18 bases. The CDR3 protein is CASTTGKRANTQYF. Written as DNA, the CDR3 is TGTGCCAGCACCACCGGCAAGAGGGCCAATACGCAGTATTTT.

The sample holds many counts of this clonotype. The gene calls are TRBV6-5 and TRBJ2-5; D tentatively reads TRBD1 or TRBD2 (5 bases each). CDR1 and CDR2 from the germline V gene are MNHEY and SVGAGI. V shed 2 bases and J shed 2 bases, with 9 bases lying between them. The CDR3 extends over 14 amino acids. CDR3 DNA: TGTGCCAGCAGTTACCCGGGACCACAAGAGACCCAGTACTTC. Its protein product is CASSYPGPQETQYF.

This clonotype was seen more than once but under ten times. The CDR3 protein is CSASRLAPGGTQYF. DNA of the CDR3: TGCAGTGCTAGCCGACTAGCGCCAGGTGGTACGCAGTATTTT. The chain joins TRBV20-1 to TRBJ2-3, with 8 bases that match TRBD2. The V gene's germline CDR1 is DFQATT and CDR2 SNEGSKA (reference sequence). Losses at the gene ends were 3 bases for V and 8 bases for J; bases not matched to a gene: 10. The CDR3 loop spans 14 amino acids.

This clonotype was recorded at least ten times. CDR3 region: CASSSVGGSKNIQYF. The CDR3 DNA sequence: TGTGCCAGCAGCTCGGTAGGGGGGTCCAAAAACATTCAGTACTTC. V usage is TRBV11-2 and J usage is TRBJ2-4; D might be TRBD1 or TRBD2, each matching 6 bases. This CDR3 is built from 15 residues. V was clipped by 4 bases and J by 2 bases, with 12 bases between them. The germline V gene has CDR1 SGHAT and CDR2 FQNNGV.

This clonotype was seen many times. The V gene is TRBV20-1, the J gene TRBJ2-5, with D unclear. This CDR3 comprises 16 residues. In germline, CDR1 is DFQATT, CDR2 SNEGSKA (reference sequence). V lost 3 bases and J 9 bases, leaving 26 bases between the germline ends. The CDR3 nucleotides are TGCAGTGCTAGTCCCCGACTGGAGTTGCAAGAGATGGCCCAGTACTTC. Residues: CSASPRLELQEMAQYF.

The table lists this clonotype with many counts. The chain uses TRBV7-9 and TRBJ1-1; possibly TRBD1 for D (5 bases). Per germline, CDR1 SEHNR and CDR2 FQNEAQ (reference sequence). The CDR3 spans 13 residues. V was trimmed by 6 bases and J by 5 bases, leaving 13 bases between them. The CDR3 nucleotides are TGTGCCAGCAGTTACGGGGGGGTTACTGAAGCTTTCTTT. Translated: CASSYGGVTEAFF.

In this sample, this clonotype turned up many times. The chain uses TRBV9 and TRBJ1-1, with D tentatively TRBD1 (6 bases). CDR3 length: 16 residues. The V end was cut by 0 bases, the J end by 2 bases, with 14 bases between. Germline V gene data show CDR1 as SGDLS and CDR2 as YYNGEE. The CDR3 loop reads CASSVGGGQLNTEAFF. The CDR3 nucleotides read TGTGCCAGCAGCGTAGGGGGGGGGCAGCTTAACACTGAAGCTTTCTTT.

The table lists this clonotype with many counts. The rearrangement uses TRBV3-1 and TRBJ2-5, with TRBD2 as a possible D gene (6 bases). Trimming shortened V by 2 bases and J by 5 bases, and 15 bases separated the two germline ends. Germline loops: CDR1 LGHDT, CDR2 YNNKEL (reference sequence). This CDR3 comprises 15 residues. The CDR3 sequence is CASSQIRGSWETQYF. The CDR3 coding sequence is TGTGCCAGCAGCCAAATACGGGGGAGCTGGGAGACCCAGTACTTC.

The sample holds a few counts of this clonotype. CDR3 sequence reads: CASSQESVTEAFF. The CDR3 DNA reads as TGCGCCAGCAGCCAAGAGTCCGTGACTGAAGCTTTCTTT. The chain has TRBV4-3 and TRBJ1-1; D unresolved. The CDR3 is made up of 13 amino acids. Trimming pared 0 bases from V and 5 bases from J, leaving 7 bases between. Germline assignment: CDR1 LGHNA and CDR2 YSLEER.